This T cell receptor (beta chain) comes out of a study of blood T cell repertoires in COVID-19. For the study at large: Sample material is recorded as cDNA or gDNA derived from T cells, B-cell-depleted T cells, or PBMCs.

Profiling relied on immunoSEQ multiplex PCR, and the TCRdb table lists in-frame clones only, not all of them. The repertoire holds fewer than 200,000 clones, about 85% seen once, with 0.8% to 1.2% in the top ten. Per germline, CDR1 SNHLY and CDR2 FYNNEI. V shed 1 base and J shed 0 bases, with 10 bases lying between them. This CDR3 has 15 amino acids. This clonotype was sampled from a man aged 35-49 years with acute or convalescent COVID-19. The chain carries TRBV2 and TRBJ2-7; a weak D match, TRBD2 (6 bases). The sequenced sample consisted of peripheral blood. The CDR3 sequence is CASSEEAGSSYEQYF. The CDR3 DNA sequence: TGTGCCAGCAGTGAAGAGGCCGGGAGCTCCTACGAGCAGTACTTC.